These T cell receptor beta chains were read from a single sample in a study of cytomegalovirus exposure and HLA in healthy donors. Assay: immunoSEQ multiplex PCR; the TCRdb copy retains only in-frame clones and omits some. Of 200,000 to 250,000 clones listed, approximately 84% are singletons. The material sequenced was PBMCs. These receptors all come from a middle-aged woman in good health and CMV-seronegative. Both conserved end residues are part of each CDR3. A D gene is named only where the DNA matches it firmly. Size values are once, few and many counts, or a class for expanded clones, and some rows have none.

CDR3 protein,CDR3 DNA,V gene,clone size,D gene,J gene
CASGRAGASYNSPLHF,TGTGCCAGCGGTAGGGCAGGGGCCTCCTATAATTCACCCCTCCACTTT,TRBV6-6,.,.,TRBJ1-6
CASSLAGRWETQYF,TGTGCCAGCAGCTTGGCAGGGAGGTGGGAGACCCAGTACTTC,TRBV5-6,many,.,TRBJ2-5
CASSLVWDTGGSPLHF,TGTGCCAGCAGCTTGGTCTGGGATACAGGGGGTTCACCCCTCCACTTT,TRBV5-5,.,TRBD1,TRBJ1-6
CASSQARNTQGNTEAFF,TGTGCCAGCAGCCAAGCGAGAAATACACAGGGGAACACTGAAGCTTTCTTT,TRBV4-2,.,.,TRBJ1-1
CASGLVPGHPIPTNYGYTF,TGTGCTAGTGGTTTGGTACCCGGACACCCGATTCCTACTAACTATGGCTACACCTTC,TRBV12-5,.,.,TRBJ1-2
CASSPGQGPYEQYF,TGTGCCAGCTCCCCGGGACAGGGACCCTACGAGCAGTACTTC,TRBV18,.,TRBD1,TRBJ2-7
CASSTGEGDTQYF,TGCGCCAGCAGCACCGGGGAAGGAGATACGCAGTATTTT,TRBV4-1,.,.,TRBJ2-3
CASSLSDRAHQPQHF,TGTGCCAGCAGCTTATCGGACAGGGCCCATCAGCCCCAGCATTTT,TRBV7-9,once,TRBD1,TRBJ1-5
CASSPDTYEQYF,TGCGCCAGCAGCCCAGACACCTACGAGCAGTACTTC,TRBV5-1,.,.,TRBJ2-7
CASSLGFDRDRQQYF,TGCGCCAGCAGCTTGGGTTTTGACAGGGATAGACAGCAGTACTTC,TRBV5-1,.,TRBD1,TRBJ2-7
CASTYSNQPQHF,TGTGCCAGTACCTATAGCAATCAGCCCCAGCATTTT,TRBV19,.,.,TRBJ1-5
CASSPLQFREQYF,TGTGCCAGCAGTCCCTTGCAGTTTCGAGAGCAGTACTTC,TRBV6-6,few,.,TRBJ2-7
CASSLSTAETQYF,TGTGCCAGCAGCTTATCAACTGCGGAGACCCAGTACTTC,TRBV7-3,few,.,TRBJ2-5
CASSIRTGDGGNQPQHF,TGTGCCAGCAGCATCCGTACAGGGGACGGAGGCAATCAGCCCCAGCATTTT,TRBV21-1,.,.,TRBJ1-5
CASSDSPSGLYNEQFF,TGTGCCAGCAGTGACTCACCTAGCGGACTCTACAATGAGCAGTTCTTC,TRBV6-4,once,TRBD2,TRBJ2-1
CSVEDRGAPGDTQYF,TGCAGCGTTGAAGATCGCGGGGCGCCGGGAGATACGCAGTATTTT,TRBV29-1,.,.,TRBJ2-3